The T cell receptor beta chain described here comes from a study of cytomegalovirus exposure and HLA in healthy donors. Primers included in the PCR were 60 Vbeta and 13 Jbeta primers. Method: immunoSEQ multiplex PCR; TCRdb's copy keeps in-frame clones and lacks some. The sample shows 150,000 to 200,000 clones, about 75% of them seen only once. The ends lost 11 bases at V and 4 bases at J; junction bases unmatched: 9. This CDR3 has 14 residues. Germline loops: CDR1 SNHLY, CDR2 FYNNEI. Sequences were obtained from PBMCs. This TCR was recovered from a male donor in good health and CMV-seronegative. The V gene is TRBV2, the J gene TRBJ2-1; TRBD1 matches at 9 bases. This chain's CDR3 is CACSGTGIYNEQFF. The CDR3 DNA sequence: TGTGCCTGCTCCGGGACAGGGATTTACAATGAGCAGTTCTTC.